This section outlines one TCR beta chain sequence together with its context. TCR sequencing used cDNA made by reverse transcription of extracted RNA. Libraries were prepared by immunoSEQ multiplex PCR; TCRdb keeps only in-frame clonotypes and omits some of them. The sample consists of 150,000 to 200,000 clones, about three fifths of them appearing once. These data originate in a study of CD8+ T cells in alopecia areata. Regarding treatment: oral pan-JAK inhibitor, 5-10 mg twice daily. The CDR3 contains 13 residues. Germline loops: CDR1 SGHTA, CDR2 FQGNSA. The V and J ends lost 5 bases and 4 bases respectively, with 11 bases between them.

The chain is built from TRBV7-2 and TRBJ1-1; the D gene is possibly TRBD1 (5 bases). The source is a human donor with alopecia areata. The sample was CD4+ T cells sorted from blood, taken at week 4, from a patient treated with tofacitinib. In DNA form, the CDR3 reads TGTGCCAGCAGCCTCCGACAGTCCACTGAAGCTTTCTTT. This sequence encodes CASSLRQSTEAFF.